The rows below give T cell receptor beta chains drawn from one sample of a study of identical twins. Each CDR3 protein gets one entry after TCRdb re-called the 5' RACE reads with MiXCR. The data contain 1.5 million or so distinct CDR3 sequences, around a third of them seen just once; the ten biggest clones take up less than 0.35%. Sequencing was performed on cord blood. The receptors originated from a newborn girl in good health. CDR3s include the opening cysteine and the closing phenylalanine or tryptophan. Each record gives: CDR3 protein, CDR3 DNA, J gene, clone size, D gene, V gene. A D gene is named only where the DNA matches it firmly. The listing skips clone size in some rows; elsewhere it reads once, few, many or a size class.

CDR3 protein: CASSLGSNTEAFF
CDR3 DNA: TGCGCCAGCAGCTTGGGCTCGAACACTGAAGCTTTCTTT
J gene: TRBJ1-1
clone size: many
D gene: -
V gene: TRBV7-9

CDR3 protein: CASSVGQGPSHSPLHF
CDR3 DNA: TGTGCCAGCAGCGTAGGACAGGGGCCAAGCCATTCACCCCTCCACTTT
J gene: TRBJ1-6
clone size: few
D gene: TRBD1
V gene: TRBV9

CDR3 protein: CASSLVPTRPDTQYF
CDR3 DNA: TGTGCCAGCAGCTTAGTCCCTACTAGGCCAGATACGCAGTATTTT
J gene: TRBJ2-3
clone size: -
D gene: -
V gene: TRBV11-2

CDR3 protein: CSVVTNNYGYTF
CDR3 DNA: TGCAGCGTTGTGACAAATAACTATGGCTACACCTTC
J gene: TRBJ1-2
clone size: few
D gene: -
V gene: TRBV29-1

CDR3 protein: CASSRGTRSVTDTQYF
CDR3 DNA: TGTGCCAGCAGCAGAGGGACTAGGAGTGTCACAGATACGCAGTATTTT
J gene: TRBJ2-3
clone size: few
D gene: TRBD2
V gene: TRBV7-9

CDR3 protein: CASSLGRGYLLPNEQFF
CDR3 DNA: TGTGCCAGCAGCTTAGGGCGGGGGTATCTTCTTCCCAATGAGCAGTTCTTC
J gene: TRBJ2-1
clone size: few
D gene: TRBD2
V gene: TRBV7-2

CDR3 protein: CASSLTRGGAETQYF
CDR3 DNA: TGTGCCAGCAGCCTAACTCGCGGGGGGGCAGAGACCCAGTACTTC
J gene: TRBJ2-5
clone size: -
D gene: TRBD2
V gene: TRBV3-1

CDR3 protein: CASSLGGKPDEAFF
CDR3 DNA: TGCGCCAGCAGCTTGGGGGGTAAGCCCGATGAAGCTTTCTTT
J gene: TRBJ1-1
clone size: -
D gene: -
V gene: TRBV5-1

CDR3 protein: CSARDWGGVLNQPQHF
CDR3 DNA: TGCAGTGCTAGAGATTGGGGAGGGGTCCTCAATCAGCCCCAGCATTTT
J gene: TRBJ1-5
clone size: -
D gene: -
V gene: TRBV20-1

CDR3 protein: CASSQERGSDTQYF
CDR3 DNA: TGCGCCAGCAGCCAAGAAAGAGGGTCAGATACGCAGTATTTT
J gene: TRBJ2-3
clone size: few
D gene: -
V gene: TRBV4-1

CDR3 protein: CSASSSGRFPTGELFF
CDR3 DNA: TGCAGTGCTAGCTCCAGCGGGAGATTTCCCACCGGGGAGCTGTTTTTT
J gene: TRBJ2-2
clone size: few
D gene: TRBD2
V gene: TRBV20-1

CDR3 protein: CASSGPGTSGAYEQFF
CDR3 DNA: TGTGCCAGCAGCGGCCCCGGGACTAGCGGAGCCTATGAGCAGTTCTTC
J gene: TRBJ2-1
clone size: few
D gene: TRBD2
V gene: TRBV9

CDR3 protein: CAISESRTGVPYNSPLHF
CDR3 DNA: TGTGCCATCAGTGAGTCAAGGACAGGGGTCCCCTATAATTCACCCCTCCACTTT
J gene: TRBJ1-6
clone size: -
D gene: TRBD1
V gene: TRBV10-3

CDR3 protein: CASGLYGESYNSPLHF
CDR3 DNA: TGTGCTAGTGGTTTGTACGGGGAATCCTATAATTCACCCCTCCACTTT
J gene: TRBJ1-6
clone size: few
D gene: -
V gene: TRBV12-5

CDR3 protein: CASSKEAGAGGSTDTQYF
CDR3 DNA: TGTGCCAGCAGCAAAGAGGCTGGGGCAGGGGGTAGCACAGATACGCAGTATTTT
J gene: TRBJ2-3
clone size: once
D gene: -
V gene: TRBV21-1

CDR3 protein: CASSLRGPKAGPRNEQFF
CDR3 DNA: TGTGCCAGCAGCTTAAGGGGCCCGAAAGCGGGGCCTCGAAATGAGCAGTTCTTC
J gene: TRBJ2-1
clone size: few
D gene: TRBD2
V gene: TRBV7-9

CDR3 protein: CASSFSYLTDTQYF
CDR3 DNA: TGTGCCAGCAGTTTCTCTTACCTCACAGATACGCAGTATTTT
J gene: TRBJ2-3
clone size: -
D gene: -
V gene: TRBV12-3/TRBV12-4

CDR3 protein: CSVGGLAVYEQYF
CDR3 DNA: TGCAGCGTTGGGGGACTAGCGGTTTACGAGCAGTACTTC
J gene: TRBJ2-7
clone size: many
D gene: TRBD2
V gene: TRBV29-1

CDR3 protein: CASTPGLSSYEQYF
CDR3 DNA: TGTGCCAGCACTCCGGGACTGAGCTCCTACGAGCAGTACTTC
J gene: TRBJ2-7
clone size: many
D gene: -
V gene: TRBV21-1

CDR3 protein: CASSSGTFETQYF
CDR3 DNA: TGCGCCAGCAGCTCCGGGACCTTCGAGACCCAGTACTTC
J gene: TRBJ2-5
clone size: few
D gene: -
V gene: TRBV5-1

CDR3 protein: CASSERSAIDEQFF
CDR3 DNA: TGTGCCAGCAGTGAACGATCGGCCATCGATGAGCAGTTCTTC
J gene: TRBJ2-1
clone size: -
D gene: -
V gene: TRBV25-1

CDR3 protein: CATSRESGGSYNEQFF
CDR3 DNA: TGTGCCACCAGCAGAGAGAGCGGGGGCTCCTACAATGAGCAGTTCTTC
J gene: TRBJ2-1
clone size: -
D gene: TRBD2
V gene: TRBV15

CDR3 protein: CASSLAGPAYEQYF
CDR3 DNA: TGTGCCAGCAGCTTAGCAGGGCCAGCCTACGAGCAGTACTTC
J gene: TRBJ2-7
clone size: few
D gene: -
V gene: TRBV7-6

CDR3 protein: CASSLSPGQYEQYF
CDR3 DNA: TGTGCCAGCAGCTTAAGTCCGGGACAGTACGAGCAGTACTTC
J gene: TRBJ2-7
clone size: few
D gene: TRBD1
V gene: TRBV14

CDR3 protein: CASSPIGREGSTDTQYF
CDR3 DNA: TGTGCCAGCAGCCCGATAGGGCGGGAGGGGAGCACAGATACGCAGTATTTT
J gene: TRBJ2-3
clone size: -
D gene: TRBD2
V gene: TRBV28

CDR3 protein: CASTVLRHGNEKLFF
CDR3 DNA: TGTGCCAGCACCGTCCTCCGGCACGGGAATGAAAAACTGTTTTTT
J gene: TRBJ1-4
clone size: few
D gene: -
V gene: TRBV7-8

CDR3 protein: CASSQERTLHNEQFF
CDR3 DNA: TGTGCCAGCAGCCAAGAAAGGACCCTCCACAATGAGCAGTTCTTC
J gene: TRBJ2-1
clone size: -
D gene: -
V gene: TRBV3-1

CDR3 protein: CASSFSGASDTRYF
CDR3 DNA: TGTGCCAGCAGTTTTTCAGGGGCGTCAGATACGCGGTATTTT
J gene: TRBJ2-3
clone size: -
D gene: -
V gene: TRBV28

CDR3 protein: CASSVTGGVDGYTF
CDR3 DNA: TGTGCCAGCAGCGTCACAGGGGGCGTAGATGGCTACACCTTC
J gene: TRBJ1-2
clone size: -
D gene: TRBD1
V gene: TRBV13

CDR3 protein: CASSLVGLAGGLGNEQFF
CDR3 DNA: TGTGCCAGCAGCTTAGTAGGACTAGCGGGAGGGCTGGGCAATGAGCAGTTCTTC
J gene: TRBJ2-1
clone size: -
D gene: TRBD2
V gene: TRBV7-2

CDR3 protein: CASSFLLRFTDTQYF
CDR3 DNA: TGTGCCAGCAGTTTTCTCTTGCGGTTTACAGATACGCAGTATTTT
J gene: TRBJ2-3
clone size: -
D gene: -
V gene: TRBV12-3/TRBV12-4

CDR3 protein: CASSQGHGYGYTF
CDR3 DNA: TGCGCCAGCAGCCAGGGACATGGCTATGGCTACACCTTC
J gene: TRBJ1-2
clone size: few
D gene: -
V gene: TRBV5-1

CDR3 protein: CASSSTTSGGQDTQYF
CDR3 DNA: TGTGCCAGTAGTTCTACGACTAGCGGAGGCCAAGATACGCAGTATTTT
J gene: TRBJ2-3
clone size: -
D gene: TRBD2
V gene: TRBV19

CDR3 protein: CASCQGGLVRSYEQYF
CDR3 DNA: TGTGCCAGCTGCCAAGGGGGCTTGGTCCGCTCCTACGAGCAGTACTTC
J gene: TRBJ2-7
clone size: many
D gene: -
V gene: TRBV21-1

CDR3 protein: CAGAPQTSGRVNEQFF
CDR3 DNA: TGTGCCGGAGCCCCACAGACTAGCGGGAGGGTCAATGAGCAGTTCTTC
J gene: TRBJ2-1
clone size: few
D gene: TRBD2
V gene: TRBV28

CDR3 protein: CASSPGQEGQPQHF
CDR3 DNA: TGCGCCAGCAGCCCTGGACAGGAGGGACAGCCCCAGCATTTT
J gene: TRBJ1-5
clone size: few
D gene: TRBD1
V gene: TRBV5-1

CDR3 protein: CASSLALAGGNNEQFF
CDR3 DNA: TGCGCCAGCAGCTTGGCACTAGCGGGGGGTAACAATGAGCAGTTCTTC
J gene: TRBJ2-1
clone size: few
D gene: TRBD2
V gene: TRBV5-1

CDR3 protein: CSVGKGQGYGEQFF
CDR3 DNA: TGCAGCGTCGGAAAGGGACAGGGATACGGTGAGCAGTTCTTC
J gene: TRBJ2-1
clone size: many
D gene: TRBD1
V gene: TRBV29-1